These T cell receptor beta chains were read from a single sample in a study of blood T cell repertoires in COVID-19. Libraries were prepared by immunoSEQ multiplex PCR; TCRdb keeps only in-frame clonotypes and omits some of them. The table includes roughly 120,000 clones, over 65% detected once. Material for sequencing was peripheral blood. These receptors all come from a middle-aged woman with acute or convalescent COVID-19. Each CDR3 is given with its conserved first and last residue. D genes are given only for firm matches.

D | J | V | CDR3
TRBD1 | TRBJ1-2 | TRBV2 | CASGWTGAAYYGYTF
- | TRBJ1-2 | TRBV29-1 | CSVGSPMAGKSSVNYGYTF
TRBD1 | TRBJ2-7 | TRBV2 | CASRGQGAPYEQYF
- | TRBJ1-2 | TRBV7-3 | CASSLDSQLQGYGYTF
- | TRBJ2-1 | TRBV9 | CASSVRSLDNEQFF
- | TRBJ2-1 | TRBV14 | CASSRSTEPQFF
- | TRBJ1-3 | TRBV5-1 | CASSLTGTGNTIYF
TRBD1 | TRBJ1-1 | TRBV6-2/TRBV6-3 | CASSQGVWGEAFF
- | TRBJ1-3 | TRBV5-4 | CASSYTGRSTIYF
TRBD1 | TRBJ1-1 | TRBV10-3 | CAISKTGDEAFF
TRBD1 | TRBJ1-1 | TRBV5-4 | CASSSPDRGQGTEAFF
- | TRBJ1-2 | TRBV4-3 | CASSQDPGRNGYTF
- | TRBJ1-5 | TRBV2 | CASSPTGDQPQHF
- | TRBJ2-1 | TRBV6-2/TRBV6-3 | CASSYGSSDYNEQFF
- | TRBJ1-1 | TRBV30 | CAWRQGRTEAFF
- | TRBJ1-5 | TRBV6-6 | CASSKATTNQPQHF
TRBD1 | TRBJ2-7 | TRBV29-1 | CSVVGQGYEQYF
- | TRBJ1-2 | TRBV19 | CASSENYPNYGYTF
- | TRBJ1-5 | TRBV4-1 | CASSQGQGRSNQPQHF
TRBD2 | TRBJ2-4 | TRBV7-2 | CASSLVGGGKNIQYF
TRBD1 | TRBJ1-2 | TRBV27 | CASTDGTGSGYTF
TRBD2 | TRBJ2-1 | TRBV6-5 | CASSPTRGVEQFF
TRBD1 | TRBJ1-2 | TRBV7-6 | CASSLGGGQVNYGYTF
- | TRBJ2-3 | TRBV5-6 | CASSLLWGPASTDTQYF
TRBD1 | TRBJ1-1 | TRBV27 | CASSPMMTGVGTEAFF
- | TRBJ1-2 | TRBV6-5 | CASSYDRNGYTF
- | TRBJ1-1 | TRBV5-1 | CASRNGQPNTEAFF
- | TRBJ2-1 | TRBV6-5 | CASSRSLYNEQFF
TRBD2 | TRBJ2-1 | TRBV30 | CAIRLAGDYNEQFF
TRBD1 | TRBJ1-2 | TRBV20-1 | CSASSGTESYGYTF
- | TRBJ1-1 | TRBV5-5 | CASSLEHRVNTEAFF
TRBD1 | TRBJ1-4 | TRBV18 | CASSPGTGAGEKLFF
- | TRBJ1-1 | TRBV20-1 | CSASAGVNTEAFF
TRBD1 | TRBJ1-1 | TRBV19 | CASSTGGDRVAEAFF
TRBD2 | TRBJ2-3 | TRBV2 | CASSEFSGTTDTQYF
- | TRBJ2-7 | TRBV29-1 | CSAHGATSYEQYF
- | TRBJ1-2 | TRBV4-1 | CASSQGQTNYGYTF
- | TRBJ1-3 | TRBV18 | CASSPPLIWAAKNSGNTIYF
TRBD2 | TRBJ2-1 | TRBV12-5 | CASGLVVWRRGVSYNEQFF
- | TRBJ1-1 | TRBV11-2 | CASSPSGNTEAFF
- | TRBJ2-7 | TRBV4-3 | CASSVLGEGSYEQYF
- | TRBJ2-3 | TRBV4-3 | CASSQALRDTQYF
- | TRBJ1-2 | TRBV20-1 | CSASSGDYGYTF
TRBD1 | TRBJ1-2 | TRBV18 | CASSPLGTDYGYTF
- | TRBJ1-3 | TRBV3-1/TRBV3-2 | CASSQESSGNTIYF
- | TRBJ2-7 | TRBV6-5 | CASSLFTYEQYF
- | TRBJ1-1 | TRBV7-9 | CASSRRGVGTEAFF
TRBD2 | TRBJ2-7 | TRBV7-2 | CASIPLVGAGGSKQYF
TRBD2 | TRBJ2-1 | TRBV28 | CASNSPSGASGGGSYNEQFF
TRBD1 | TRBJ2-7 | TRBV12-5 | CASAGTGISYEQYF